This T cell receptor (beta chain) was identified during a study of T cells in localized non-small cell lung cancer. Study-level points and caveats: A median around 57 of the top 100 tumor clones appeared in adjacent lung.

This clone is large within its sample. The antigen remains undetermined. Germline CDR1 LNHDA, CDR2 SQIVND (reference sequence). V dropped 5 bases and J dropped 4 bases, with 14 bases sitting between them. This CDR3 has 15 amino acids. Only in-frame clones appear in the TCRdb table, and some are missing; sequencing was by immunoSEQ multiplex PCR. The sample shows roughly 960 clones, roughly 19% of them seen only once. This TCR derives from a male donor aged 60 or older with stage I lung adenocarcinoma. This sequence joins TRBV19 and TRBJ2-2; D possibly corresponds to TRBD1 (6 bases). The input for sequencing was lung tumor tissue, taken before any cancer treatment. CDR3 in amino acids: CASSSKDRFTGELFF. The CDR3 nucleotides read TGTGCCAGTAGTTCTAAAGACAGGTTCACCGGGGAGCTGTTTTTT.